This entry is about one T cell receptor (beta chain). CDR1 is MDHEN and CDR2 is SYDVKM in the germline V gene. This CDR3 contains 12 residues. Trimming took 5 bases from V and 7 from J, leaving 9 bases between them. The assay was immunoSEQ multiplex PCR, and TCRdb's table has in-frame clones only and misses some. Among some 100,000 clones listed, roughly 91% were seen once. The sample belongs to a study of T cell responses to AZD1222 COVID-19 vaccine. Sequenced material: peripheral blood, taken on day 0 of AZD1222 vaccination. V and J are TRBV28 and TRBJ1-5; D is unresolved. This TCR was sampled from an adult in good health. CDR3 DNA: TGTGCCAGCAGTCCCCGCCTGCAGCCCCAGCATTTT. As protein: CASSPRLQPQHF.